The next 27 T cell receptor beta chains were all read from a single sample in a study of neoadjuvant anti-PD-1 for oral cavity cancer. Assay: immunoSEQ multiplex PCR; the TCRdb copy retains only in-frame clones and omits some. The data show fewer than 20,000 clones, approximately 79% seen once. Sequenced here: PBMCs, sampled before nivolumab (anti-PD-1) treatment. The receptor set was obtained from a person between 35 and 79 years old with oral cavity squamous cell carcinoma.

V gene TRBV10-3 combines with J gene TRBJ1-4; possible D gene TRBD1, 5 bases. CDR3 length: 14 amino acids. V was trimmed by 3 bases and J by 8 bases, leaving 13 bases between them. Germline V CDR1 and CDR2: ENHRY, SYGVKD. CDR3 residues: CAISEGQGGEKLFF. The DNA of the CDR3 is TGTGCCATCAGTGAAGGGCAGGGAGGAGAAAAACTGTTTTTT.

This chain connects TRBV28 to TRBJ2-1; no clear D gene. V was shortened by 5 bases and J by 7 bases, with 15 bases between the two germline ends. Germline CDR1 MDHEN, CDR2 SYDVKM. The CDR3 runs 14 residues. CDR3 region: CASSPFKSLNEQFF. CDR3 coding DNA: TGTGCCAGCAGTCCCTTTAAAAGCTTGAATGAGCAGTTCTTC.

This clone was observed a handful of times. The chain carries TRBV19 and TRBJ2-7, with D maybe TRBD1 (6 bases). This CDR3 has 13 residues. V was shortened by 5 bases and J by 6 bases, with 14 bases between the two germline ends. Germline V gene data show CDR1 as LNHDA and CDR2 as SQIVND (reference sequence). CDR3 protein: CASSSIRGGEQYF. The CDR3, as DNA: TGTGCCAGTAGTTCGATCAGGGGTGGCGAGCAGTACTTC. Full variable domain (rest looked up from reference TRBV19 and TRBJ2-7): DGGITQSPKYLFRKEGQNVTLSCEQNLNHDAMYWYRQDPGQGLRLIYYSQIVNDFQKGDIAEGYSVSREKKESFPLTVTSAQKNPTAFYLCASSSIRGGEQYFGPGTRLTVT.

This sequence joins TRBV7-9 and TRBJ2-7, with D perhaps TRBD1 (5 bases). Germline-derived CDR1 and CDR2 are SEHNR and FQNEAQ (reference sequence). The CDR3 sequence is 13 residues long. V dropped 1 base and J dropped 3 bases, with 7 bases sitting between them. The CDR3 loop reads CASSLGQLYEQYF. Here the CDR3 DNA reads TGTGCCAGCAGCTTAGGACAGCTCTACGAGCAGTACTTC. Drawing the rest from reference TRBV7-9 and TRBJ2-7, the complete variable domain is DTGVSQNPRHKITKRGQNVTFRCDPISEHNRLYWYRQTLGQGPEFLTYFQNEAQLEKSRLLSDRFSAERPKGSFSTLEIQRTEQGDSAMYLCASSLGQLYEQYFGPGTRLTVT.

This chain uses TRBV9 with TRBJ1-4; 7 bases are shared with TRBD1. The CDR3 has 14 amino acids. From germline, CDR1 is SGDLS and CDR2 YYNGEE. Unmatched junction bases numbered 4, after V lost 0 bases and J lost 8 bases. This CDR3 is CASSVGGTEEKLFF. CDR3 bases: TGTGCCAGCAGCGTAGGGGGGACAGAAGAAAAACTGTTTTTT.

The V gene is TRBV9, the J gene TRBJ2-7, with 7 bases matching TRBD2. CDR1 SGDLS and CDR2 YYNGEE come from the germline V gene. The CDR3 has 13 residues. V was clipped by 4 bases and J by 3 bases; unmatched bases: 4. The DNA of the CDR3 is TGTGCCAGCAGCATGGGGGAGGGCTACGAGCAGTACTTC. Encoded protein: CASSMGEGYEQYF.

The chain carries TRBV28 and TRBJ1-4; TRBD1 aligns across 7 bases. This CDR3 comprises 16 residues. The germline CDR1 and CDR2 sequences are MDHEN and SYDVKM. Trimming at V came to 6 bases and at J to 5 bases, leaving 12 bases not matched to a gene. CDR3 coding DNA: TGTGCCAGCAGCCCAATCGGACAGGCCCGAAATGAAAAACTGTTTTTT. Residues: CASSPIGQARNEKLFF.

The V and J genes are TRBV25-1 and TRBJ1-2; D might be TRBD1 (6 bases). This CDR3 comprises 13 residues. V was shortened by 6 bases and J by 0 bases, with 8 bases between the two germline ends. Germline lookup yields CDR1 MGHDK and CDR2 SYGVNS. The CDR3 sequence: CASSGQSNYGYTF. For the CDR3, the DNA is TGTGCCAGCAGCGGACAGTCTAACTATGGCTACACCTTC.

In its sample, this clone was seen a few times. The chain has TRBV6-5 and TRBJ1-2; D may be TRBD1 (6 bases). The CDR3 spans 13 residues. Trimming cost V 6 bases and J 1 base, with 9 bases left between them. Per germline, CDR1 MNHEY and CDR2 SVGAGI. The CDR3: CASRLDSNYGYTF. CDR3 DNA sequence: TGTGCCAGCAGACTGGACAGTAACTATGGCTACACCTTC.

The rearrangement joins TRBV28 to TRBJ2-4; TRBD1 aligns across 8 bases. J lost 3 bases, V lost 6 bases, and 10 bases had no gene match. The CDR3 consists of 16 residues. CDR1 is MDHEN and CDR2 is SYDVKM in the germline V gene. The CDR3 region has the DNA TGTGCCAGCAGCCTCACAGGGGGTCTTGACAAAAACATTCAGTACTTC. It translates to CASSLTGGLDKNIQYF.

The chain carries TRBV28 and TRBJ2-6; D is uncertain. The V end lost 6 bases, the J end lost 4 bases, and 7 bases lay between the germline ends. The CDR3 totals 13 residues. CDR1 is MDHEN and CDR2 is SYDVKM in the germline V gene. The CDR3 here is CASRLAGANVLTF. CDR3 in DNA: TGTGCCAGCAGATTGGCCGGGGCCAACGTCCTGACTTTC.

The chain couples TRBV10-3 to TRBJ2-5; 10 bases agree with TRBD2. CDR3 length: 13 residues. The J segment lost 5 bases and the V segment lost 10 bases, leaving 7 bases of the junction unmatched. Germline values: CDR1 ENHRY, CDR2 SYGVKD. The CDR3 region has the DNA TGTGCCACCCTAGCGGGAGACGGGGAGACCCAGTACTTC. Protein sequence: CATLAGDGETQYF.

The chain recombines TRBV19 with TRBJ2-7, with D possibly matching TRBD2 (6 bases). This CDR3 comprises 18 residues. The germline V gene encodes CDR1 LNHDA and CDR2 SQIVND (reference sequence). V lost 7 bases and J 1 base, leaving 26 bases between the germline ends. The CDR3 loop reads CASTPRGMSAGRSYEQYF. The CDR3 DNA reads as TGTGCCAGTACTCCTCGGGGGATGTCCGCGGGACGGTCCTACGAGCAGTACTTC. Complete variable domain (other parts from reference TRBV19 and TRBJ2-7): DGGITQSPKYLFRKEGQNVTLSCEQNLNHDAMYWYRQDPGQGLRLIYYSQIVNDFQKGDIAEGYSVSREKKESFPLTVTSAQKNPTAFYLCASTPRGMSAGRSYEQYFGPGTRLTVT.

This chain joins TRBV6-5 and TRBJ1-4; D may be TRBD1 (5 bases). The CDR3 has 12 amino acids. Trimming removed 7 bases at V and 7 bases at J, with 10 bases between. Germline V lookup: CDR1 MNHEY, CDR2 SVGAGI. CDR3 in amino acids: CASTSGGEKLFF. CDR3 DNA sequence: TGTGCCAGCACCTCGGGGGGTGAAAAACTGTTTTTT.

This clone was counted between two and nine times. The chain has TRBV9 and TRBJ2-3, with D tentatively TRBD1 or TRBD2 (5 bases each). This CDR3 contains 14 residues. Germline CDR1 reads SGDLS; CDR2 reads YYNGEE. Trimming took off 3 bases at V and 0 bases at J, with 8 bases between the two ends. CDR3 protein: CASSGRDSTDTQYF. Here the CDR3 DNA reads TGTGCCAGCAGCGGACGGGACAGCACAGATACGCAGTATTTT.

The V and J genes are TRBV5-1 and TRBJ2-1; 11 bases fit TRBD1. CDR3 length: 14 amino acids. From germline, CDR1 is SGHRS and CDR2 YFSETQ. With 4 bases clipped from V and 6 bases from J, the junction kept 3 bases outside the gene matches. This CDR3 reads CASSPGTGGNEQFF. CDR3 nucleotide sequence: TGCGCCAGCAGCCCCGGGACAGGGGGCAATGAGCAGTTCTTC.

This sequence joins TRBV27 and TRBJ2-7; TRBD1 matches 7 bases. Germline assignment: CDR1 MNHEY and CDR2 SMNVEV (reference sequence). The junction had 5 bases not matched to a gene; V was cut back by 5 bases and J by 1 base. The CDR3 extends over 14 amino acids. CDR3: CASSPTGYSYEQYF. The DNA of the CDR3 is TGTGCCAGCAGTCCGACAGGGTATTCCTACGAGCAGTACTTC.

This clone appeared once. The CDR3 DNA reads as TGTGCCAGCAGTTTTGCGGGGCTGGGGGATTCACCCCTCCACTTT. It specifies CASSFAGLGDSPLHF. The chain employs TRBV6-5 and TRBJ1-6; TRBD1 might be the D (5 bases). V was cut by 4 bases and J by 8 bases, with 15 bases left in between. Germline assignment: CDR1 MNHEY and CDR2 SVGAGI. The CDR3 is made up of 15 amino acids.

This clone was seen a single time. CDR3 in DNA: TGTGCCAGCAGTTACTCAGGGGTCTTAAATGAGCAGTTCTTC. It specifies CASSYSGVLNEQFF. V usage is TRBV6-5 and J usage is TRBJ2-1, with D maybe TRBD1 (5 bases). The V end lost 0 bases, the J end lost 7 bases, and 10 bases lay between the germline ends. CDR1 is MNHEY, CDR2 SVGAGI, per germline. The CDR3 runs 14 residues.

This chain links TRBV7-9 with TRBJ1-2; 7 bases agree with TRBD1. V lost 5 bases to trimming and J lost 8 bases; unmatched junction nucleotides: 11. In germline, CDR1 is SEHNR, CDR2 FQNEAQ (reference sequence). There are 14 residues in the CDR3. The CDR3 protein is CASSQGQPPEGYTF. CDR3 coding DNA: TGTGCCAGCAGCCAGGGACAGCCTCCCGAGGGCTACACCTTC. The whole variable domain, remainder taken from reference TRBV7-9 and TRBJ1-2, is DTGVSQNPRHKITKRGQNVTFRCDPISEHNRLYWYRQTLGQGPEFLTYFQNEAQLEKSRLLSDRFSAERPKGSFSTLEIQRTEQGDSAMYLCASSQGQPPEGYTFGSGTRLTVV.

CDR3 sequence reads: CASSRGTATNEKLFF. In DNA, the CDR3 is TGTGCCAGCTCACGCGGGACGGCAACTAATGAAAAACTGTTTTTT. The rearrangement joins TRBV18 to TRBJ1-4, with TRBD1 as a possible D gene (5 bases). Trimming cost V 4 bases and J 0 bases, with 9 bases left between them. Germline-derived CDR1 and CDR2 are KGHSH and LQKENI. This CDR3 is 15 amino acids long.

This rearrangement joins TRBV11-3 to TRBJ2-2; no clear D. Germline V gene sequence: CDR1 SGHNT, CDR2 YENEEA. The CDR3 contains 14 residues. With 5 bases removed from V and 2 bases from J, the gap between germline ends came to 9 bases. CDR3: CASSPGRNTGELFF. The CDR3 nucleotides read TGTGCCAGCAGCCCCGGACGAAACACCGGGGAGCTGTTTTTT.

V is TRBV28 and J is TRBJ1-2, with a possible D match to TRBD1 (5 bases). V was shortened by 3 bases and J by 4 bases, with 9 bases between the two germline ends. The CDR3 sequence is 13 residues long. From germline, CDR1 is MDHEN and CDR2 SYDVKM. This chain's CDR3 is CASSFQGAYGYTF. As DNA, the CDR3 is TGTGCCAGCAGTTTCCAGGGAGCCTATGGCTACACCTTC.

The chain recombines TRBV27 with TRBJ1-1; D gene ambiguous. V shed 2 bases and J shed 10 bases, with 20 bases lying between them. The CDR3 has 15 residues. Germline lookup yields CDR1 MNHEY and CDR2 SMNVEV (reference sequence). CDR3 in amino acids: CASSLKVPVMTRAFF. The CDR3 DNA is TGTGCCAGCAGTTTAAAGGTTCCCGTGATGACTCGAGCTTTCTTT.

This clone was detected only a few times. The rearrangement uses TRBV30 and TRBJ2-7; tentatively, D is TRBD2 (5 bases). The CDR3 has 17 amino acids. Germline V gene data show CDR1 as GTSNPN and CDR2 as SVGIG (reference sequence). V lost 2 bases, J lost 1 base, and 21 bases lay in between. CDR3 amino acids: CAWSFPLGRVKSYEQYF. The CDR3 DNA reads TGTGCCTGGAGTTTCCCCCTCGGGCGGGTAAAGTCCTACGAGCAGTACTTC.

The chain's CDR3 is CAWNPTVPSYEQYF. The CDR3 DNA sequence: TGTGCCTGGAACCCGACAGTTCCCTCCTACGAGCAGTACTTC. The J gene is TRBJ2-7, the V gene TRBV30; tentatively, D is TRBD1 (5 bases). Germline V gene sequence: CDR1 GTSNPN, CDR2 SVGIG (reference sequence). V dropped 4 bases and J dropped 0 bases, with 13 bases sitting between them. The CDR3 spans 14 residues.

This clone turned up a few times. V is TRBV9 and J is TRBJ2-2, with 9 bases aligning to TRBD2. After removal of 0 bases from V and 1 base from J, the junction contained 7 bases not matched to a gene. Germline V gene sequence: CDR1 SGDLS, CDR2 YYNGEE. The CDR3 covers 18 residues. Here the CDR3 DNA reads TGTGCCAGCAGCGTAGCGGCAAGAGCGGGAGGGAACACCGGGGAGCTGTTTTTT. Translating it yields CASSVAARAGGNTGELFF.